The text below deals with one T cell receptor (beta chain). Sequenced by immunoSEQ multiplex PCR; TCRdb stores in-frame clones only, minus some. The table includes 95,000 to 150,000 clones, roughly 72% detected once. This specimen comes from a study of blood T cell repertoires in COVID-19. Turning to the study itself: T cells, B-cell-depleted T cells, or PBMCs supplied cDNA or gDNA.

The specimen sequenced was peripheral blood. The sequence derives from a man aged 55-75 years with acute or convalescent COVID-19.

The CDR3 here is CASSEPGVSGRNTQYF. The CDR3 region has the DNA TGTGCCAGCAGTGAACCCGGGGTGAGCGGGAGGAATACGCAGTATTTT. This sequence joins TRBV6-1 and TRBJ2-3; 9 bases agree with TRBD2. Germline trimming cut 2 bases from V and 7 bases from J; bases unmatched to any gene: 10. CDR3 length: 16 residues. CDR1 and CDR2 (germline): MNHNS, SASEGT.